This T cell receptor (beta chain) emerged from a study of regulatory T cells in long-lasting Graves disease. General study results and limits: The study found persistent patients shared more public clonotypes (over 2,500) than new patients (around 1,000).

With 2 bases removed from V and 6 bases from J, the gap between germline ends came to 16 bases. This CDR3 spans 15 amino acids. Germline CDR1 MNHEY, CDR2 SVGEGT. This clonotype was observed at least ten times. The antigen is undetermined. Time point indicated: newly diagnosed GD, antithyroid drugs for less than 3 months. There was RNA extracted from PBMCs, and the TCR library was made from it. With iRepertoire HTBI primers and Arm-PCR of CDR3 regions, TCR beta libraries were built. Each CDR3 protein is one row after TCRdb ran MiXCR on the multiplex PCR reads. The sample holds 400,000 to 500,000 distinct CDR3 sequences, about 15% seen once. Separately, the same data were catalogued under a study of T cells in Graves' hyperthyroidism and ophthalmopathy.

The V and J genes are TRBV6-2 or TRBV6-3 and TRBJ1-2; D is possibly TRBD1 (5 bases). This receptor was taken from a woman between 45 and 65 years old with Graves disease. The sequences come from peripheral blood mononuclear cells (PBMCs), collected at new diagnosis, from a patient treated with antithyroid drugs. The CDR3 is CASSYIQGPYDGYTF. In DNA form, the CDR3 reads TGTGCCAGCAGTTACATTCAGGGACCTTATGATGGCTACACCTTC.